The clone carrying this T cell receptor (beta chain) has just a few counts. No antigen is known for it. The data were obtained in a study of response to subunit inactivated influenza vaccine. Each CDR3 protein gets one entry after TCRdb re-called the RT-PCR reads with MiXCR. Seen here are a few hundred thousand distinct CDR3 sequences, 20% to 25% observed once, and the top ten hold roughly 10%. The CDR3 extends over 12 amino acids. Trimming removed 7 bases from V and 2 bases from J, with 8 bases in between. General study results and limits: Authors suggested seasonal influenza vaccinations each recruit few new T cells.

This TCR was sampled from a man aged 50 to 75 who received an inactivated influenza vaccine. The input for sequencing was PBMCs from blood, taken 21 months after vaccination. V gene TRBV12-3 or TRBV12-4 combines with J gene TRBJ1-2; D is ambiguous. CDR3 DNA sequence: TGTGCCAGCAATTTTGGGAACTATGGCTACACCTTC. Protein sequence: CASNFGNYGYTF.